The 3 T cell receptor beta chains listed next were all sequenced from one sample in a study of cytomegalovirus exposure and HLA in healthy donors. With 60 Vbeta and 13 Jbeta primers, the PCR was carried out. The table came from immunoSEQ multiplex PCR; TCRdb's copy has only in-frame clones and leaves some out. The sample comprises about 160,000 clones, 70% to 90% of which are singletons, and under 2.5% rests with the top ten. The specimen sequenced was PBMCs. These receptors were taken from a woman under 30 in good health and CMV-seronegative.

The rearrangement joins TRBV7-2 to TRBJ2-7; D call uncertain. Looked up from germline, CDR1 is SGHTA and CDR2 is FQGNSA. This CDR3 contains 15 residues. V gave up 2 bases and J gave up 6 bases, with 17 bases separating them. This CDR3 is CASSLTRGTISEQYF. DNA of the CDR3: TGTGCCAGCAGCTTAACTCGCGGTACTATCTCCGAGCAGTACTTC.

The V call is TRBV6-6, the J call TRBJ2-2; no firm D call. This CDR3 comprises 13 residues. Germline-derived CDR1 and CDR2 are MNHNY and SVGAGI (reference sequence). Trimming removed 0 bases at V and 5 bases at J, with 4 bases between. CDR3: CASSYSRTGELFF. In DNA form, the CDR3 reads TGTGCCAGCAGTTACTCGAGGACCGGGGAGCTGTTTTTT.

The V and J genes are TRBV30 and TRBJ1-4; D may be TRBD1 (6 bases). V was trimmed by 0 bases and J by 16 bases, leaving 12 bases between them. The CDR3 runs 11 residues. CDR1 and CDR2 (germline): GTSNPN, SVGIG (reference sequence). The CDR3 spells CAWSVGGKGFF. CDR3 coding DNA: TGTGCCTGGAGTGTAGGGGGTAAAGGGTTTTTT. Full variable domain (missing parts from reference TRBV30 and TRBJ1-4): SQTIHQWPATLVQPVGSPLSLECTVEGTSNPNLYWYRQAAGRGLQLLFYSVGIGQISSEVPQNLSASRPQDRQFILSSKKLLLSDSGFYLCAWSVGGKGFFGSGTQLSVL.